The T cell receptor beta chain under discussion was sequenced for a study of blood T cell repertoires in COVID-19. Study-level background: Whether acute or convalescent, the COVID-19 samples came from the United States, Italy and Spain. In each case, the material was cDNA or gDNA derived from T cells, B-cell-depleted T cells, or PBMCs.

Assay used: immunoSEQ multiplex PCR; TCRdb lists only in-frame clones, some missing. The sample includes about 310,000 clones, around 85% seen only once; the top ten take about 1.9%. Participants' reported clinical history set cohort assignment. During the 2 weeks before they entered the study, exposed participants had met someone with a PCR-confirmed or clinician-diagnosed COVID-19 case. Per the germline V gene, CDR1 is KGHDR and CDR2 is SFDVKD. Deletions cut 7 bases from V and 8 bases from J, with 16 bases between. The CDR3 has 13 amino acids. The sequence came from a woman in her 30s who had been exposed to COVID-19. The genes are TRBV24-1 and TRBJ1-2, with D unclear. Sequencing was done on a sample of PBMCs or T cells enriched from blood (not recorded which). CDR3 sequence (DNA): TGTGCCACCAGGGGAAGCGGAGGCGGGGGCTACACCTTC. It codes for CATRGSGGGGYTF.